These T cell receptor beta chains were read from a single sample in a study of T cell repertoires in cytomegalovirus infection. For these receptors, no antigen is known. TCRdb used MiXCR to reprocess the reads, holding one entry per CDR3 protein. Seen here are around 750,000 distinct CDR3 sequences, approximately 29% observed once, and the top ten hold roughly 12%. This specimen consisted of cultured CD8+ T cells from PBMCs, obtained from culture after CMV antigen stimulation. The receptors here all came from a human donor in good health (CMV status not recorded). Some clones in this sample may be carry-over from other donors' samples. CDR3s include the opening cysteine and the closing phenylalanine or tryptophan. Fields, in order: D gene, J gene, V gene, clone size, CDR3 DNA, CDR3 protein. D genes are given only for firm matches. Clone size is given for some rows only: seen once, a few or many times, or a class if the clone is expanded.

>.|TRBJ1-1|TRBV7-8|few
TGTGCCAGCAGTTATTACGACAGATTCATGAACACTGAAGCTTTCTTT
CASSYYDRFMNTEAFF
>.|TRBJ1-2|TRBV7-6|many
TGTGCCAGCAGCTCGTCGGGACAACATAACTATGGCTACACCTTC
CASSSSGQHNYGYTF
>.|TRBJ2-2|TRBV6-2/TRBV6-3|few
TGTGCCAGCAGTTACCGAGGACAAGGTTACACCGGGGAGCTGTTTTTT
CASSYRGQGYTGELFF
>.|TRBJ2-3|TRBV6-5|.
TGTGCCAGCAGTTTCCCTAGGGCAGATACGCAGTATTTT
CASSFPRADTQYF
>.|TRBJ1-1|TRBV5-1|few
TGCGCCAGCAGCTTGGGAGTCAGGCTTAACACTGAAGCTTTCTTT
CASSLGVRLNTEAFF
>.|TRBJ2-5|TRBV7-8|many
TGTGCCAGCAGCTTCGGAGAGGGGGAGACCCAGTACTTC
CASSFGEGETQYF
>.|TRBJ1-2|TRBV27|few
TGTGCCAGCAGTTTATCGGTTACAGGGCCCTATGGCTACACCTTC
CASSLSVTGPYGYTF
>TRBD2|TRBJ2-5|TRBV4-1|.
TGCGCCAGCAGCCCTTGGGTAGACGGGGGGGAGACCCAGTACTTC
CASSPWVDGGETQYF
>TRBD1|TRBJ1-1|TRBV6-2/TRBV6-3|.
TGTGCCAGCAAATTCGCAGGGGGCATTGAAGCTTTCTTT
CASKFAGGIEAFF
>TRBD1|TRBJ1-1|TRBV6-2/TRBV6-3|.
TGTGCCAGCAGTTACCCCGGGACAGAAGACACTGAAGCTTTCTTT
CASSYPGTEDTEAFF
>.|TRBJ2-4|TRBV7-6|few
TGTGCCAGCAGCTTAGGACGTGAATCCTGGGACAAAAACATTCAGTACTTC
CASSLGRESWDKNIQYF
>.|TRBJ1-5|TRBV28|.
TGTGCCAGCAGCCCCCTGGGAGGGCTTGAGCAGCCCCAGCATTTT
CASSPLGGLEQPQHF
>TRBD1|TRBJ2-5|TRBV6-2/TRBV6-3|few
TGTGCCAGCAGCCCCTCCACTTGGGACAGGGGGCAAGAGACCCAGTACTTC
CASSPSTWDRGQETQYF
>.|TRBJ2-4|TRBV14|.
TGTGCCAGCAGCCAGGGTTTGCGCGACATTCAGTACTTC
CASSQGLRDIQYF
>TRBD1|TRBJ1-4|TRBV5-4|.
TGTGCCAGCAGCAACGGACAGGGTGAAAAACTGTTTTTT
CASSNGQGEKLFF
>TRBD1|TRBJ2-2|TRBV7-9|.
TGTGCCAGCAGCTTTCTCACACAGGGGGACACCGGGGAGCTGTTTTTT
CASSFLTQGDTGELFF
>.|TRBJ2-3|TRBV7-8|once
TGTACCAGCAGCTTAGGCGATACGCAGTATTTT
CTSSLGDTQYF
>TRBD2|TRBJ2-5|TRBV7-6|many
TGTGCCAGCAGTAATAGCGGGGGCACCCAAGAGACCCAGTACTTC
CASSNSGGTQETQYF
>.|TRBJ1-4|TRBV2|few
TGTGCCAGCAGTGAAGTACTTGATGAAAAACTGTTTTTT
CASSEVLDEKLFF
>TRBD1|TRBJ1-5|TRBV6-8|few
TGTGCCAGCAGTGACAGGGACAACGTCTGGCAGCCCCAGCATTTT
CASSDRDNVWQPQHF
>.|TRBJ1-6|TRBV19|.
TGTGCCAGTACCGAGTTCGGGGGCTTACATTCACCCCTCCACTTT
CASTEFGGLHSPLHF
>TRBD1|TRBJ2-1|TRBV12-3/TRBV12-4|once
TGTGCCAGCAGTTTCCAACTTGGACAGGACCATAATGAGCAGTTCTTC
CASSFQLGQDHNEQFF
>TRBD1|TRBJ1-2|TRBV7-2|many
TGTGCCAGCAGCACCGCTCCGCCGGGACAGTCCTATGGCTACACCTTC
CASSTAPPGQSYGYTF
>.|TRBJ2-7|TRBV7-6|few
TGTGCCAGCAGCAAAGAAGTTTCCAACCTCTACGAGCAGTACTTC
CASSKEVSNLYEQYF
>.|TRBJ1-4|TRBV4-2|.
TGTGCCAGCAGCCAAGTTGGGCCGGGGGGGAATGAAAAACTGTTTTTT
CASSQVGPGGNEKLFF
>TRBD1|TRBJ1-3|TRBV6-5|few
TGTGCCAGCAGTTACTCGCAGGGGGCGGCCGGAAACACCATATATTTT
CASSYSQGAAGNTIYF
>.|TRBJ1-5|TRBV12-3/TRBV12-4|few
TGTGCCAGCAGTATTGCGTTGGGATATCAGCCCCAGCATTTT
CASSIALGYQPQHF
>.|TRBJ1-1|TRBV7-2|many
TGTGCCAGCAGCTTATTGGCCGGTGCCGGTAAGAACACTGAAGCTTTCTTT
CASSLLAGAGKNTEAFF
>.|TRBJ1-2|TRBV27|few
TGTGCCAGCAGTTGGGCGGACTATGGCTACACCTTC
CASSWADYGYTF
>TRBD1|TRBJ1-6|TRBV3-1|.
TGTGCCTCCGAGGACGGGACAGGGGTCCTTTCACCCCTCCACTTT
CASEDGTGVLSPLHF
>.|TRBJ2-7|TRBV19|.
TGTGCCAGTAGTATAGTTGGGCCTTCCTACGAGCAGTACTTC
CASSIVGPSYEQYF
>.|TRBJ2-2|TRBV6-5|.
TGTGCCAGCAGCCCCTGGGCCCTACTAGGCTCGAACACCGGGGAGCTGTTTTTT
CASSPWALLGSNTGELFF
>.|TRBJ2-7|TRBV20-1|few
TGCAGTGCTATCGGATATAACAGCTACGAGCAGTACTTC
CSAIGYNSYEQYF
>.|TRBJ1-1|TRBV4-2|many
TGTGCCAGCAGCCAAGAAGCTTACACGGGGAGAAAGAACACTGAAGCTTTCTTT
CASSQEAYTGRKNTEAFF
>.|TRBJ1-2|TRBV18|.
TGTGCCAGCTCACCACCGCGGATCTACTATGGCTACACCTTC
CASSPPRIYYGYTF
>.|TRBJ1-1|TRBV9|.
TGTGTCAGCAACCCCAGGGGTGAAGCTTTCTTT
CVSNPRGEAFF
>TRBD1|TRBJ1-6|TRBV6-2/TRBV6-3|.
TGTGCCAGCAGTTCGGACAGGGGGAGCTCCTATAATTCACCCCTCCACTTT
CASSSDRGSSYNSPLHF
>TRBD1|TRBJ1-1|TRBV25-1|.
TGTGCCAGCAGTGAATACGTGGGACAGGGGGCCATGAACACTGAAGCTTTCTTT
CASSEYVGQGAMNTEAFF
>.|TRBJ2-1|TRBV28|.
TGTGCCAGCAGTCGAACAGGCAGGTACCCAATTGAGCAGTTCTTC
CASSRTGRYPIEQFF
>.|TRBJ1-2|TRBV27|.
TGTGTCAGCAGTGAAATAGTTGACGGTGGCTACACCTTC
CVSSEIVDGGYTF
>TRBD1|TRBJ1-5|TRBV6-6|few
TGTGCCAGCAGTTACTCTGACAGGGGGAGCAATCAGCCCCAGCATTTT
CASSYSDRGSNQPQHF
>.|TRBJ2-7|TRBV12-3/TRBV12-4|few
TGTGCCAGCAGTTTGCGGACTCTCGGGGCGTATCAGTACTTC
CASSLRTLGAYQYF
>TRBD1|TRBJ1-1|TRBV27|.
TGTGCCAGCACCTCCGACAGGGCGAACACTGAAGCTTTCTTT
CASTSDRANTEAFF
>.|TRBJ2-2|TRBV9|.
TGTGCCAGCAGCGTTGGGCCACGAGGCGGGGCGGGTTCCTCCGGGGAGCTGTTTTTT
CASSVGPRGGAGSSGELFF
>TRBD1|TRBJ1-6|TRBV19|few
TGTGCCAGTACCCACAGGGGGAATTCACCCCTCCACTTT
CASTHRGNSPLHF
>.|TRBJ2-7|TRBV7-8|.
TGTGCCAGCAGCCCTGTCGGGGGGCAGGAGCAGTACTTC
CASSPVGGQEQYF
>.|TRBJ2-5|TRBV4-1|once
TGCGCCAGCAGCCAAAGCCCGGGGGCCCGGGAGACCCAGTACTTC
CASSQSPGARETQYF
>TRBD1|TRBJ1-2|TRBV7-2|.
TGTGCCAGCAGCTTAGACCCCGGGACAGGGGGGGGGCTCTATGGCTACACCTTC
CASSLDPGTGGGLYGYTF
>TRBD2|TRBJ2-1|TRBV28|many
TGTGCCAGCAATCTTGGGACTAGCGCGTACAATGAGCAGTTCTTC
CASNLGTSAYNEQFF
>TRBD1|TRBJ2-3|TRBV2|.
TGTGCCAGCAGTGGGACAGGGGCGCTGTTAGATACGCAGTATTTT
CASSGTGALLDTQYF
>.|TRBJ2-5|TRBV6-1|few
TGTGCCAGCACCCGAGGGGTAAAAGAGACCCAGTACTTC
CASTRGVKETQYF
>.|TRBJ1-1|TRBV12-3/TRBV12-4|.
TGTGCCAGCAGTTTGGTGACAGGTCGGATACTGAACACTGAAGCTTTCTTT
CASSLVTGRILNTEAFF
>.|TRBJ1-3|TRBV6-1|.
TGTGCCAGCATCCGAGGAAACACCATATATTTT
CASIRGNTIYF
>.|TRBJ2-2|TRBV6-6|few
TGTGCCAGTCATTCGGTATCGAACACCGGGGAGCTGTTTTTT
CASHSVSNTGELFF
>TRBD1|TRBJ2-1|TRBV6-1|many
TGTGCCAGCAGTGAAGTAGGACAGGGTCGTTATGAACAGTTCTTC
CASSEVGQGRYEQFF
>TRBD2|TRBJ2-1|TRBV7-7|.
TGTGCTAGCAGCTCTACGACTAGCGGGATGGGTGAGCAGTTCTTC
CASSSTTSGMGEQFF
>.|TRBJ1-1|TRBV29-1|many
TGCAGCGTTGGAAGGGAGAACACTGAAGCTTTCTTT
CSVGRENTEAFF